The 2 T cell receptor beta chains below all came from one sample that was sequenced in a study of cytomegalovirus exposure and HLA in healthy donors. Vbeta (60) and Jbeta (13) primers were used in the PCR. Method: immunoSEQ multiplex PCR; TCRdb's copy keeps in-frame clones and lacks some. Among 200,000 to 250,000 clones listed, about 70% were seen once. Sequencing input: PBMCs. The receptors were sampled from a woman in her 30s in good health and CMV-seronegative.

The chain recombines TRBV5-1 with TRBJ1-4; the D gene is possibly TRBD1 (5 bases). This CDR3 has 13 residues. The germline V gene has CDR1 SGHRS and CDR2 YFSETQ. Trimming shortened V by 4 bases and J by 4 bases, and 8 bases separated the two germline ends. The CDR3 sequence is CASSLGVNEKLFF. The CDR3, as DNA: TGCGCCAGCAGCCTAGGGGTTAATGAAAAACTGTTTTTT.

The chain links TRBV5-1 to TRBJ2-3, with D possibly being TRBD1 (6 bases). Trimming removed 2 bases at V and 1 base at J, with 17 bases between. Germline V CDR1 and CDR2: SGHRS, YFSETQ. The CDR3 covers 17 residues. Here the CDR3 DNA reads TGCGCCAGCAGCTTCGATGTAGGGGGATTTGGCACAGATACGCAGTATTTT. Translation: CASSFDVGGFGTDTQYF.